This is a list of T cell receptor beta chains from one sample in a study of T cell responses to AZD1222 COVID-19 vaccine. The data were produced by immunoSEQ multiplex PCR, yet TCRdb's version contains in-frame clones alone and is incomplete. The table lists around 100,000 clones, approximately 87% of them singletons. The source material was peripheral blood, sampled on day 0 of AZD1222 vaccination. These receptors all stem from an adult in good health. CDR3s include the opening cysteine and the closing phenylalanine or tryptophan. The D gene is left open where the match is weak. Clone sizes are given selectively: once, few, many, or a class where the clone is expanded.

V: TRBV28
D: .
size: .
J: TRBJ1-1
DNA: TGTGCCAGCGAAGGGTCCAGGGACGAAGCTTTCTTT
CDR3: CASEGSRDEAFF

V: TRBV5-1
D: TRBD1
size: .
J: TRBJ1-5
DNA: TGCGCCAGCAGCCCTGGACAGGATCAGCCCCAGCATTTT
CDR3: CASSPGQDQPQHF

V: TRBV5-3
D: TRBD2
size: .
J: TRBJ2-3
DNA: TGTGCCAGAAGCCACGGTGAGCGTAGCGGGGGGCCAGACACAGATACGCAGTGTTTT
CDR3: CARSHGERSGGPDTDTQCF

V: TRBV25-1
D: .
size: medium-sized
J: TRBJ1-1
DNA: TGTGCCAGTGGAGGGAACACTGAAGCTTTCTTT
CDR3: CASGGNTEAFF

V: TRBV5-1
D: TRBD2
size: .
J: TRBJ2-3
DNA: TGCGCCAGCACCGGACTAGAAAGGACAGATACGCAGTATTTT
CDR3: CASTGLERTDTQYF

V: TRBV7-3
D: TRBD2
size: .
J: TRBJ2-1
DNA: TGTGCCAGCAGCTTATCCGGACTAGCGGGATCCAATGAGCAGTTCTTC
CDR3: CASSLSGLAGSNEQFF

V: TRBV6-5
D: .
size: .
J: TRBJ1-2
DNA: TGTGCCAGCAGTTATTCGGCAGACGCTAACTATGGCTACACCTTC
CDR3: CASSYSADANYGYTF

V: TRBV6-2/TRBV6-3
D: TRBD1
size: .
J: TRBJ1-2
DNA: TGTGCCAGCAGTTATGGGGGGACAGATCATAACTATGGCTACACCTTC
CDR3: CASSYGGTDHNYGYTF

V: TRBV6-5
D: .
size: .
J: TRBJ2-7
DNA: TGTGCCAGCACCTCCTCGGCCCCCTCCTACGAGCAGTACTTC
CDR3: CASTSSAPSYEQYF

V: TRBV28
D: .
size: .
J: TRBJ1-2
DNA: TGTGCCAGCAGTCCTGGACAGCCGACCTATGGCTACACCTTC
CDR3: CASSPGQPTYGYTF

V: TRBV29-1
D: .
size: once
J: TRBJ1-2
DNA: TGCAGCGTTGAAGATAGGGGAAGAGGGGTTAACTATGGCTACACCTTC
CDR3: CSVEDRGRGVNYGYTF

V: TRBV6-5
D: TRBD1
size: .
J: TRBJ1-2
DNA: TGTGCCAGCAGTTATCGGACAGGGGGCTACACCTTC
CDR3: CASSYRTGGYTF

V: TRBV11-3
D: .
size: .
J: TRBJ2-5
DNA: TGTGCCAGCAGCTGGGACTCGGGGGAGACCCAGTACTTC
CDR3: CASSWDSGETQYF

V: TRBV7-9
D: .
size: .
J: TRBJ1-2
DNA: TGTGCCAGCAGCCAAAAAGAACGGACCGCCTATGGCTACACCTTC
CDR3: CASSQKERTAYGYTF

V: TRBV20-1
D: .
size: .
J: TRBJ1-5
DNA: TGCAGTGCTAGTCAAGGTGGTAGGGAGCCCCAGCATTTT
CDR3: CSASQGGREPQHF

V: TRBV19
D: TRBD1
size: .
J: TRBJ2-2
DNA: TGTGCCAGTAGTATTCAGGGGGCCACCGGGGAGCTGTTTTTT
CDR3: CASSIQGATGELFF

V: TRBV2
D: .
size: .
J: TRBJ1-1
DNA: TGTGCCAGCAGTCCTGATCGGGGGGTGGATACTGAAGCTTTCTTT
CDR3: CASSPDRGVDTEAFF

V: TRBV5-1
D: .
size: once
J: TRBJ2-5
DNA: TGCGCCAGCAGCTTGAGGGTCCCTCCCCAAGAGACCCAGTACTTC
CDR3: CASSLRVPPQETQYF

V: TRBV12-3/TRBV12-4
D: .
size: once
J: TRBJ1-3
DNA: TGTGCCAGCAGAGCGACCGTAGACCCCATATATTTT
CDR3: CASRATVDPIYF

V: TRBV12-3/TRBV12-4
D: .
size: few
J: TRBJ1-1
DNA: TGTGCCAGCAGCCCATCGTCCACTGAAGCTTTCTTT
CDR3: CASSPSSTEAFF

V: TRBV5-1
D: TRBD1
size: .
J: TRBJ1-1
DNA: TGCGCCAGCAGCCTCAGGGGGCGGGGAACAATGGCTGAAGCTTTCTTT
CDR3: CASSLRGRGTMAEAFF

V: TRBV19
D: TRBD2
size: .
J: TRBJ2-7
DNA: TGTGCCAGTAGTATCTCCTTTGGTGGCGGGGGTGGCTACGAGCAGTACTTC
CDR3: CASSISFGGGGGYEQYF

V: TRBV9
D: TRBD1
size: once
J: TRBJ1-1
DNA: TGTGCCAGCAGCGGCGGACAGGGCGGATGGACTGAAGCTTTCTTT
CDR3: CASSGGQGGWTEAFF

V: TRBV19
D: .
size: .
J: TRBJ1-5
DNA: TGTGCCAGTAGTATAGGCGGGCAGGTGGGTCAGCCCCAGCATTTT
CDR3: CASSIGGQVGQPQHF